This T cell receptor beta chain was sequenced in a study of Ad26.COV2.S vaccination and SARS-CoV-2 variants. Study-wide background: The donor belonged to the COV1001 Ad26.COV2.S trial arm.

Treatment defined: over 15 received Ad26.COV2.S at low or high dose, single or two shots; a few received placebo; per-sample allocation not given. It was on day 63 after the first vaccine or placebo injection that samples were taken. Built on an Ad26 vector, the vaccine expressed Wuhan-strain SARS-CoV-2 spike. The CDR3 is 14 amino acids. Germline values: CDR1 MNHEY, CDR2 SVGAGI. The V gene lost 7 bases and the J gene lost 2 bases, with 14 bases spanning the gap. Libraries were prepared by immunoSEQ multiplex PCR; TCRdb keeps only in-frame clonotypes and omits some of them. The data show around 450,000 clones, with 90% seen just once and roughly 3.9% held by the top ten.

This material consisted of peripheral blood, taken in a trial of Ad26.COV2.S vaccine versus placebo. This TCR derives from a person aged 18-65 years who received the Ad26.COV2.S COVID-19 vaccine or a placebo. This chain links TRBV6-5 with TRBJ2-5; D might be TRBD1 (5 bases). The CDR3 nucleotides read TGTGCCAGCAAGGGGCAGCCGACTCAAGAGACCCAGTACTTC. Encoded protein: CASKGQPTQETQYF.